The sequence of this T cell receptor beta chain was determined in a study of blood T cell repertoires in COVID-19. Across the study: The United States, Italy and Spain provided the acute and convalescent COVID-19 samples. The cDNA or gDNA used as material had been derived from T cells, B-cell-depleted T cells, or PBMCs.

Study processing details: Amplification from reference gene primers served as the basis for estimated nucleated cell counts. Using immunoSEQ multiplex PCR, the repertoire was profiled, and TCRdb retains in-frame clones only, with some absent. That table supplies the V and J calls and clone size; D and trimming were determined from the DNA. The sample gives around 200,000 clones, around 83% of which show up once; roughly 5% is in the top ten. V shed 0 bases, J shed 7 bases, and the junction held 4 bases outside the gene matches. In germline, CDR1 is SGHRS, CDR2 YFSETQ. This CDR3 is built from 14 residues.

The chain links TRBV5-1 to TRBJ2-1, with TRBD2 matching over 7 bases. The sample comprised peripheral blood. The TCR originated in a woman older than 75 with acute or convalescent COVID-19. The CDR3 here is CASSLGGSVNEQFF. The CDR3 bases are TGCGCCAGCAGCTTGGGCGGGAGTGTGAATGAGCAGTTCTTC.